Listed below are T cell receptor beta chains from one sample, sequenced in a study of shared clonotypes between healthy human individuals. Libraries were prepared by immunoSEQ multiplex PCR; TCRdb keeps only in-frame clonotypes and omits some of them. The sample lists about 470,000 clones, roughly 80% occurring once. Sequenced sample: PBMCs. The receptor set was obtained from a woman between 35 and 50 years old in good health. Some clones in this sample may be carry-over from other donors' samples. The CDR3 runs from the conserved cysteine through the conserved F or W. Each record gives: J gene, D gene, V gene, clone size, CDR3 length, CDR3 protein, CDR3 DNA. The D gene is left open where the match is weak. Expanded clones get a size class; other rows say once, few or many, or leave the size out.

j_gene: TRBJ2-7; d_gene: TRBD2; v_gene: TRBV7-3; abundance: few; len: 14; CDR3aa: CASSATGLASEQYF; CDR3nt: TGTGCCAGCAGCGCTACGGGACTAGCGAGCGAGCAGTACTTC
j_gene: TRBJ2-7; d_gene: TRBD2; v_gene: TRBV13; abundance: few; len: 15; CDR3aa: CASSLGGGRGYEQYF; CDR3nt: TGTGCCAGCAGCTTAGGCGGCGGGAGAGGTTACGAGCAGTACTTC
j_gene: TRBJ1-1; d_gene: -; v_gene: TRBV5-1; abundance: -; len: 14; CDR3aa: CASSLSVENTEAFF; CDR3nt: TGCGCCAGCAGCCTATCCGTAGAGAACACTGAAGCTTTCTTT
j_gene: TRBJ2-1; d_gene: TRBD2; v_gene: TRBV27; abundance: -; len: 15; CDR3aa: CASSALAGVRNEQFF; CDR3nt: TGTGCCAGCAGTGCCTTAGCGGGAGTTAGGAATGAGCAGTTCTTC
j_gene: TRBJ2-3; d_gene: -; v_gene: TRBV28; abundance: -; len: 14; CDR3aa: CASGSRGRADTQYF; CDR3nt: TGTGCCAGCGGATCCAGGGGTAGGGCAGATACGCAGTATTTT
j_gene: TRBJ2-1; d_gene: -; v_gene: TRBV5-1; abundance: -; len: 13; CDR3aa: CASSADPNNEQFF; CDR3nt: TGCGCCAGCAGCGCTGACCCCAACAATGAGCAGTTCTTC
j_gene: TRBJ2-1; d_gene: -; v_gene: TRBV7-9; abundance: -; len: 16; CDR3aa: CASSLLSVGVYNEQFF; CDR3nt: TGTGCCAGCAGCCTTCTTTCGGTAGGGGTCTACAATGAGCAGTTCTTC
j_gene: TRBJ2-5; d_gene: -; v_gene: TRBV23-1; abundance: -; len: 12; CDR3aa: CASSLLRETQYF; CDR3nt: TGCGCCAGCAGTCTATTAAGGGAGACCCAGTACTTC
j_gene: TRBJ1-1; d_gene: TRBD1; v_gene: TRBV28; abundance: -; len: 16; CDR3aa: CASNPPTGGAGTEAFF; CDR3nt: TGTGCCAGCAATCCCCCGACAGGGGGCGCGGGTACTGAAGCTTTCTTT
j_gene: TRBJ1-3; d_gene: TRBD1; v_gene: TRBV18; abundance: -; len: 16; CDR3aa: CASSPAAGGPKNTIYF; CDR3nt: TGTGCCAGCTCACCGGCGGCAGGGGGCCCGAAGAACACCATATATTTT
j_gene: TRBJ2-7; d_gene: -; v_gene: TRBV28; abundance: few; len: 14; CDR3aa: CASSLDGRTYEQYF; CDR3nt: TGTGCCAGCAGTTTGGACGGAAGAACCTACGAGCAGTACTTC
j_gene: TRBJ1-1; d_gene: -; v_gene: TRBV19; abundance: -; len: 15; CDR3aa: CASSIGRLEVHEAFF; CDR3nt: TGTGCCAGTAGTATCGGGAGGCTTGAGGTGCATGAAGCTTTCTTT
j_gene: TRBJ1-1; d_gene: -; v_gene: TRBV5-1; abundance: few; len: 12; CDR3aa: CASIGSGTEAFF; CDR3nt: TGCGCCAGCATAGGGAGTGGCACTGAAGCTTTCTTT
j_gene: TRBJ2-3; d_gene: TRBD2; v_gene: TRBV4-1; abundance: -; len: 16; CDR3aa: CASSHPGGRAGDTQYF; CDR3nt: TGCGCCAGCAGCCACCCCGGCGGGAGGGCCGGGGATACGCAGTATTTT
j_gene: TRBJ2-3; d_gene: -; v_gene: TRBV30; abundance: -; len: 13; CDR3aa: CAWTSGLTDTQYF; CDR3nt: TGTGCCTGGACCTCAGGCCTCACAGATACGCAGTATTTT
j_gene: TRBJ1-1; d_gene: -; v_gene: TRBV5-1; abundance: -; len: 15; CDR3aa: CASSSNTGLRTEAFF; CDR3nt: TGCGCCAGCAGCTCAAATACAGGTTTGAGGACTGAAGCTTTCTTT
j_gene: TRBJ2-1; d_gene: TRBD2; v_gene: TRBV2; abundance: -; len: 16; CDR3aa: CASSEGSGRARHEQFF; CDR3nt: TGTGCCAGCAGTGAAGGTAGCGGGAGGGCCCGTCATGAGCAGTTCTTC
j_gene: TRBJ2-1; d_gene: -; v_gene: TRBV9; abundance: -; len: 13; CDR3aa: CASSVGEGDEQFF; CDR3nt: TGTGCCAGCAGCGTTGGGGAGGGGGATGAGCAGTTCTTC
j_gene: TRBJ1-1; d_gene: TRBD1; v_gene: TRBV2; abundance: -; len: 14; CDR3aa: CASSATGDYTEAFF; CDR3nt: TGTGCCAGCAGTGCCACAGGGGATTACACTGAAGCTTTCTTT
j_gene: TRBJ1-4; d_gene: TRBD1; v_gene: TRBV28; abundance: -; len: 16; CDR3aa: CASSFLRGPSHEKLFF; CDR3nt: TGTGCCAGCAGTTTCCTCAGGGGGCCATCGCATGAAAAACTGTTTTTT
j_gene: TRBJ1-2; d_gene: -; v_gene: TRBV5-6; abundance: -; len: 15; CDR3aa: CASSHPDRTTRSYTF; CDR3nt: TGTGCCAGCAGCCACCCTGACAGGACAACCAGGAGCTACACCTTC
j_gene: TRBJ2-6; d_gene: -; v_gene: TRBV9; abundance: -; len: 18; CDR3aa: CASSPHETPGSGANVLTF; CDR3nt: TGTGCCAGCAGCCCCCACGAGACCCCTGGCTCTGGGGCCAACGTCCTGACTTTC
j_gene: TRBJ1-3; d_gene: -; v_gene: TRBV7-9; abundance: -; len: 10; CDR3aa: CASSLDTIYF; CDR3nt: TGTGCCAGCAGCTTAGACACCATATATTTT
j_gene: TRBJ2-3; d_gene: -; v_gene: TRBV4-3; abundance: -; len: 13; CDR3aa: CASSQRIGDTQYF; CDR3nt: TGCGCCAGCAGCCAAAGAATCGGGGATACGCAGTATTTT
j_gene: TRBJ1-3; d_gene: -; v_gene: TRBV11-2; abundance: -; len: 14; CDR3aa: CASSGLRFGNTVYF; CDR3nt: TGTGCCAGCAGTGGGCTACGTTTTGGAAACACCGTATATTTT
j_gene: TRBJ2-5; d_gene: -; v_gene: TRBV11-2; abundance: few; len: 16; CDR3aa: CASSLGGVGIRKTQYF; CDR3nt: TGTGCCAGCAGCTTAGGGGGCGTTGGGATTCGGAAGACCCAGTACTTC
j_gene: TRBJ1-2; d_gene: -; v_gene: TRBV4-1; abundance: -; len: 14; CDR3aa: CASSQDPAYQGYTF; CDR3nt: TGCGCCAGCAGCCAAGATCCCGCCTATCAGGGCTACACCTTC
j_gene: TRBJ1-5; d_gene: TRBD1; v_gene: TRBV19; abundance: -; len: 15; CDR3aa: CASSIGGQGGQPQHF; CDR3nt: TGTGCCAGTAGTATAGGGGGTCAGGGGGGACAGCCCCAGCATTTT
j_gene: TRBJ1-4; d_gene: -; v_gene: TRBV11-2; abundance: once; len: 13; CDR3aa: CASSSARGEKLFF; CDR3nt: TGTGCCAGCAGCTCGGCCCGGGGCGAAAAACTGTTTTTT
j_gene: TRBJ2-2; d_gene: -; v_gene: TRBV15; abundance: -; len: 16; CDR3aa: CATGRSRGTNTGELFF; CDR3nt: TGTGCCACCGGCAGGTCCAGGGGAACGAACACCGGGGAGCTGTTTTTT
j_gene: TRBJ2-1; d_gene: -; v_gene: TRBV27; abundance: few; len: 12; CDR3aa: CASSFGNGEQFF; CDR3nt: TGTGCCAGCAGTTTCGGTAACGGCGAGCAGTTCTTC
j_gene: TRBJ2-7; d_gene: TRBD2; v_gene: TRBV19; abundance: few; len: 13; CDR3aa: CASSRREAYEQYF; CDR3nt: TGTGCCAGTTCAAGGCGGGAGGCCTACGAGCAGTACTTC
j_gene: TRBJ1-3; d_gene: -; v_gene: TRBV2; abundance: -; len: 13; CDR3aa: CASSEGVGNTIYF; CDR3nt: TGTGCCAGCAGTGAAGGCGTTGGAAACACCATATATTTT
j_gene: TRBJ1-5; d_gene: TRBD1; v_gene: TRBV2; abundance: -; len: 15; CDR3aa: CASSALQGLGQPQHF; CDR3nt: TGTGCCAGCAGTGCCCTACAGGGGTTGGGCCAGCCCCAGCATTTT
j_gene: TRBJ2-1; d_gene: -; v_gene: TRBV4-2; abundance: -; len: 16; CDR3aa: CASSPVSSTSYNEQFF; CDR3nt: TGTGCCAGCAGCCCAGTAAGCTCCACTTCCTACAATGAGCAGTTCTTC
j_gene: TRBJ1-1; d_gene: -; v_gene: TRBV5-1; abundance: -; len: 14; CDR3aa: CASSLRQGHTEAFF; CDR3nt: TGCGCCAGCAGCTTGAGGCAGGGGCACACTGAAGCTTTCTTT
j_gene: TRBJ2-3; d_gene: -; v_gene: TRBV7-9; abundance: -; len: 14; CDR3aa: CASSLSVGPDTQYF; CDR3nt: TGTGCCAGCAGCTTAAGTGTGGGGCCAGATACGCAGTATTTT
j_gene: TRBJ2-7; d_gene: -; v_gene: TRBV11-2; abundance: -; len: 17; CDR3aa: CASSFHGKQGRGYEQYF; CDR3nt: TGTGCCAGCAGCTTTCACGGGAAACAGGGTCGCGGGTACGAGCAGTACTTC
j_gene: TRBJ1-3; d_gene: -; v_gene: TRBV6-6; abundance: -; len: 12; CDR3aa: CASSFGGKTIYF; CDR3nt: TGTGCCAGCTCCTTTGGGGGCAAGACCATATATTTT
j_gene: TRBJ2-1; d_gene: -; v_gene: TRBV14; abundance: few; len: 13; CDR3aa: CASSQDGWGEQFF; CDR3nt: TGTGCCAGCAGCCAAGATGGCTGGGGGGAGCAGTTCTTC
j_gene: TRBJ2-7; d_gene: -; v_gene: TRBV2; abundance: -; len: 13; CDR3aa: CASSGTLLGEQYF; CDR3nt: TGTGCCAGCAGTGGAACCCTATTGGGGGAGCAGTACTTC
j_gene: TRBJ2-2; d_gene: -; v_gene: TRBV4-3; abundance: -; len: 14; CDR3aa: CASSQEPDTGELFF; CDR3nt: TGCGCCAGCAGCCAAGAGCCAGACACCGGGGAGCTGTTTTTT
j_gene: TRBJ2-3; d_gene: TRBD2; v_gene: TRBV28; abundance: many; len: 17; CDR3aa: CASSLGRAETPTDTQYF; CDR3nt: TGTGCCAGCAGTTTAGGGAGGGCCGAAACCCCCACAGATACGCAGTATTTT
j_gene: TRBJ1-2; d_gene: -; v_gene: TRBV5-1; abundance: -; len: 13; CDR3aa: CASSPDGDYGYTF; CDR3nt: TGCGCCAGCAGCCCTGATGGAGACTATGGCTACACCTTC
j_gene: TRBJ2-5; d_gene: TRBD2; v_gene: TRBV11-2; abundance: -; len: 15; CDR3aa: CASSSIAGPQETQYF; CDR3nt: TGTGCCAGCAGCTCGATAGCGGGGCCGCAAGAGACCCAGTACTTC
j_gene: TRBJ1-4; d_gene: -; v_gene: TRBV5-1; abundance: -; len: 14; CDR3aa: CASSLGGKSEKLFF; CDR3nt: TGCGCCAGCAGCTTGGGGGGGAAGAGTGAAAAACTGTTTTTT
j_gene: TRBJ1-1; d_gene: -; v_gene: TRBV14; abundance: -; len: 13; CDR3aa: CASSQAGGQGAFF; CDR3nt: TGTGCCAGCAGCCAAGCGGGCGGGCAGGGCGCTTTCTTT
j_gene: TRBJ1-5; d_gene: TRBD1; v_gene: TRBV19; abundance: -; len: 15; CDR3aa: CASTPGTASNQPQHF; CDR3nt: TGTGCCAGTACCCCCGGGACAGCTAGCAATCAGCCCCAGCATTTT
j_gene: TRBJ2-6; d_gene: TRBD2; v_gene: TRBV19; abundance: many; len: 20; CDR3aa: CASSIPGLAGNDGGANVLTF; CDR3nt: TGTGCCAGTAGTATACCCGGACTAGCGGGAAATGATGGCGGGGCCAACGTCCTGACTTTC
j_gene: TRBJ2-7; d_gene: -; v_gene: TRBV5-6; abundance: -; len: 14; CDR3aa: CASSGDPTAYEQYF; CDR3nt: TGTGCCAGCAGCGGGGACCCGACTGCCTACGAGCAGTACTTC